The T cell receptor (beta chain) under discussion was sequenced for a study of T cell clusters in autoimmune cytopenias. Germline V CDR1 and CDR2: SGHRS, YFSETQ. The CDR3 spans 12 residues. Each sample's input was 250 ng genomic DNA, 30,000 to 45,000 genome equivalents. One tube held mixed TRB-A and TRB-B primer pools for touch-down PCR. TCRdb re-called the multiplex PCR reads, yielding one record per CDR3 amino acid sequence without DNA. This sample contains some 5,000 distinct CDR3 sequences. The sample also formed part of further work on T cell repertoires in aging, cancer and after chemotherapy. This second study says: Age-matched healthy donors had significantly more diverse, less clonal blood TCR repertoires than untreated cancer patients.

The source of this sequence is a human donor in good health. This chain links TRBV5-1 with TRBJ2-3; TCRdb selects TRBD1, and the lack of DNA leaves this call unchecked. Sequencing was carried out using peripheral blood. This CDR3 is CASREGADTQYF.